This T cell receptor (beta chain) was observed in a study of blood T cell repertoires in COVID-19 (TCRdb year 2020). Regarding the research as a whole: Samples from collaborators originated in the United States, Italy and Spain and spanned both the acute and convalescent phases of COVID-19. The prospective study material was composed of cDNA or gDNA derived from T cells, B-cell-depleted T cells, or PBMCs. Subjects who had been exposed to COVID-19, were actively infected with it, or had recovered from it provided the deeply sampled blood TCRbeta repertoires that made up the dataset. The repertoires were released in a freely available public database intended as a resource for research on the immune response to SARS-CoV-2. The samples were drawn from two sources: the first 160 participants of the ongoing ImmuneRACE study, and approximately 1,300 subjects contributed by 6 global collaborators. The sample metadata nearly always contained a de-identified subject ID, COVID-19 status, age in years and sex. HLA class I and class II types, where available, came from metadata supplied by the sample provider rather than from assay-based typing. The paper's findings and limits, for the study overall: The quantity of clinical and demographic metadata differed by source and by participant and was supplied without curation.

As regards this clone: The antigen it binds to is not known. Base quality data are lacking; no much larger clone is found one base away.

Participants in the prospective study were aged about 18 to 95 years, lived in some 24 United States geographic areas, and enrolled through a virtual design. In the prospective study, cohorts were assigned on the basis of participant-reported clinical history obtained from a screening survey and a study questionnaire. Mobile phlebotomists in the prospective study collected whole blood, serum and a nasopharyngeal or oropharyngeal swab from every participant. Participants in the prospective study had the option to provide additional blood draws and questionnaires over a roughly 2-month period. Prospective study blood samples were shipped either frozen or at room temperature before DNA extraction. The immunoSEQ Assay, a bias-controlled multiplex PCR, was used to amplify TCRbeta CDR3 regions from genomic DNA. In the authors' own workflow: Nucleated cell counts per sample were estimated from amplification of reference gene primers within the assay. To quantify the absolute abundance of each unique TCRbeta CDR3 rearrangement, sequence reads were collapsed and filtered. For each sample, productive Simpson clonality was calculated as the square root of Simpson's diversity index over productive rearrangements. TCRdb limited this immuneACCESS table to in-frame rearrangements with V and J called. A share of clones is missing; checked studies link under half to unresolved V genes, and the rest is unexplained. Clonal size and the V and J genes are those of that table, whereas D and trimming came from the DNA. This sample lists hundreds of thousands of clones; approximately 88% were detected once. The ten biggest clones cover roughly 2% of the sample.

This TCR was recovered from a woman aged 40 to 50 with acute COVID-19. The sample comprised PBMCs or T cells enriched from blood (not recorded which).

The bases read TGTGCCAGCAGCCGGTCCGGGACAGGGCACTATGGCTACACCTTC. This is translated as CASSRSGTGHYGYTF. This chain is built from TRBV3-1 (or the pseudogene TRBV3-2) and TRBJ1-2; TRBD1 fits 9 bases in the junction. Trimming removed 4 bases from V and 3 bases from J; the gene matches leave 6 bases unexplained. According to the germline V gene (reference sequence), CDR1 reads LGHDT and CDR2 reads YNNKEL. The CDR3 contains 15 residues, cysteine and phenylalanine counted. The retained sequence is limited to the CDR3, 45 bases, with the frame set at the first base.